What follows is one T cell receptor (beta chain) and its context. In the original processing: Amplification with reference gene primers provided the estimates of nucleated cell counts. Libraries were prepared by immunoSEQ multiplex PCR; TCRdb keeps only in-frame clonotypes and omits some of them. That table gives V, J and clone size, and the DNA gave D and trimming. The sample contains about 110,000 clones, about nine tenths of which appear only once. The data stem from a study of blood T cell repertoires in COVID-19. As for the study in general: COVID-19 samples, acute and convalescent, were from the United States, Italy and Spain. Sources were T cells, B-cell-depleted T cells, or PBMCs; the material itself was cDNA or gDNA.

Germline-derived CDR1 and CDR2 are LGHDT and YNNKEL (reference sequence). Trimming took off 4 bases at V and 5 bases at J, with 12 bases between the two ends. CDR3 length equals 13 residues. This chain links TRBV3-1 (or the pseudogene TRBV3-2) with TRBJ2-7; no firm D call. This TCR was recovered from a human donor in a cohort sampled during active COVID-19. Source material: peripheral blood. The CDR3 loop reads CASSRSLVNEQYF. CDR3 bases: TGTGCCAGCAGCCGATCACTGGTCAACGAGCAGTACTTC.